The rows below give T cell receptor beta chains drawn from one sample of a study of T cell clonotyping in hematopoietic cell transplantation. Data came from immunoSEQ multiplex PCR; TCRdb stores just in-frame clones and leaves some out. The sample includes about 76,000 clones, almost 97% of them seen just once. Sequenced material: peripheral blood mononuclear cells, taken before stem cell transplant. The source is a woman aged 50 to 65 with acute myeloid leukemia. Some clones in this sample may be carry-over from other donors' samples. CDR3s include the opening cysteine and the closing phenylalanine or tryptophan. D genes are given only for firm matches. A row's size may be missing; if present it is once, few, many or a size class.

TRBV29-1	TRBJ1-5	14	.	.	TGCAGCGTTGCTTTGGGGCTCGGCAATCAGCCCCAGCATTTT	CSVALGLGNQPQHF
TRBV2	TRBJ2-7	14	.	.	TGTGCCACCGTCGACACGCGCACTTCCTACGAGCAGTACTTC	CATVDTRTSYEQYF
TRBV6-1	TRBJ2-5	14	.	.	TGTGCCAGCAGTCAAGGGCAGTCACAAGAGACCCAGTACTTC	CASSQGQSQETQYF
TRBV4-1	TRBJ2-7	16	TRBD1	.	TGCGCCAGCAGTCCTTCTTCAGGGGGACGTTCCTACGAGCAGTACTTC	CASSPSSGGRSYEQYF
TRBV14	TRBJ1-1	13	.	.	TGTGCCAGCAGCCAAGAACTGGGATCTGAAGCTTTCTTT	CASSQELGSEAFF
TRBV11-2	TRBJ2-3	12	.	.	TGTGCCAGCAGCCCGGACACAGATACGCAGTATTTT	CASSPDTDTQYF
TRBV19	TRBJ1-6	14	.	.	TGTGCCAGTGCGGAGGGGTTCGGGAATTCACCCCTCCACTTT	CASAEGFGNSPLHF
TRBV5-1	TRBJ2-3	14	TRBD2	.	TGCGCCAGCAGCTCCGCGGGGGGCCGGGATACGCAGTATTTT	CASSSAGGRDTQYF
TRBV28	TRBJ2-7	12	TRBD1	.	TGTGCCAGCAAGACAGGGGGCTACGAGCAGTACTTC	CASKTGGYEQYF
TRBV7-8	TRBJ2-2	16	TRBD2	.	TGTGCCAGCAGCTCCCTAGCGGGAGGGGCCACCGGGGAGCTGTTTTTT	CASSSLAGGATGELFF
TRBV6-6	TRBJ1-5	15	TRBD1	.	TGTGCCAGCAGTTCGCCATGGACAGGTCAGTCGACCCAGCATTTT	CASSSPWTGQSTQHF
TRBV18	TRBJ1-5	14	.	.	TGTGCCACCTCACAAGGATTTAGCAATCAGCCCCAGCATTTT	CATSQGFSNQPQHF
TRBV28	TRBJ2-2	13	.	.	TGTGCCGTGGACAGCGCGAACACCGGGGAGCTGTTTTTT	CAVDSANTGELFF
TRBV5-1	TRBJ1-4	14	.	.	TGCGCCAGCAGCTTGGGACAGCGTAATGAAAAACTGTTTTTT	CASSLGQRNEKLFF
TRBV18	TRBJ1-1	15	.	.	TGTGCCAGCTCACAACACCCTCCCGGGAACACTGAAGCTTTCTTT	CASSQHPPGNTEAFF
TRBV6-4	TRBJ1-2	14	TRBD1	.	TGTGCCAGCAGACGGACAGGGGGCGACGAAGGCTACACCTTC	CASRRTGGDEGYTF
TRBV30	TRBJ1-2	15	TRBD1	.	TGTGCCTGGGGCACCGGGACAGGGACTTCCTATGGCTACACCTTC	CAWGTGTGTSYGYTF
TRBV7-2	TRBJ2-7	15	TRBD1	.	TGTGCCAGCAGTGCTTCGTCGGGACAGGGCTACGAGCAGTACTTC	CASSASSGQGYEQYF
TRBV6-1	TRBJ2-3	15	.	.	TGTGCCAGCGGGCAGGGGCTCCCTGGTACAGATACGCAGTATTTT	CASGQGLPGTDTQYF
TRBV7-9	TRBJ1-4	15	TRBD1	.	TGTGCCAGCAGCTTAGCGACAGGGGGGAATGAAAAACTGTTTTTT	CASSLATGGNEKLFF
TRBV9	TRBJ2-7	14	.	.	TGTGCCAGCAGCCCCGGACTGAACTCCTACGAGCAGTACTTC	CASSPGLNSYEQYF
TRBV5-1	TRBJ1-1	13	.	.	TGCGCCAGCAGCTTGCAGGGCAACACTGAAGCTTTCTTT	CASSLQGNTEAFF
TRBV5-1	TRBJ2-3	15	TRBD2	once	TGCGCCAGCAGCGAAACTAGCGGGAGTGCAGATACGCAGTATTTT	CASSETSGSADTQYF
TRBV7-8	TRBJ2-5	13	.	.	TGTGCCAGCAGCTTAGCCAGGGAAGGGACCCAGTACTTC	CASSLAREGTQYF
TRBV6-1	TRBJ2-5	15	TRBD2	.	TGTGCCAGCAGTGAGGATAGGACTAGGCGCGAGACCCAGTACTTC	CASSEDRTRRETQYF
TRBV11-2	TRBJ1-1	14	TRBD1	.	TGTGCCAGCAGCTTAGCGGCAGGGGGCACTGAAGCTTTCTTT	CASSLAAGGTEAFF
TRBV5-7	TRBJ2-7	18	.	.	TGTGCCAGCAGCTTGGACGGGACGGAACATGGCCGAGCCAACGAGCAGTACTTC	CASSLDGTEHGRANEQYF
TRBV5-1	TRBJ2-2	14	.	.	TGCGCCAGCAGCTTCCCCCAGAACACCGGGGAGCTGTTTTTT	CASSFPQNTGELFF
TRBV5-4	TRBJ1-6	14	TRBD1	.	TGTGCCAGCAGCCGGGGACAGCAGAATTCACCCCTCCACTTT	CASSRGQQNSPLHF
TRBV4-1	TRBJ2-7	14	.	.	TGCGCCAGCAGCCCGTGGTCCGGCCCCTACGAGCAGTACTTC	CASSPWSGPYEQYF
TRBV29-1	TRBJ1-2	11	.	.	TGCAGCGTTGGAGGCGGGGAAGGCTACACCTTC	CSVGGGEGYTF
TRBV15	TRBJ2-7	14	TRBD2	once	TGTGCCACCAGCAGAGTAGCGGGGGGCTACGAGCAGTACTTC	CATSRVAGGYEQYF
TRBV5-1	TRBJ1-4	15	TRBD1	once	TGCGCCAGCAGCTCGACAGGGGTGGCTAATGAAAAACTGTTTTTT	CASSSTGVANEKLFF
TRBV2	TRBJ1-3	15	TRBD1	.	TGTGCCAGCAGTCAACAGGGGGCAGCGGGAAACACCATATATTTT	CASSQQGAAGNTIYF
TRBV7-6	TRBJ2-7	15	TRBD1	.	TGTGCCAGCAGCCCATCCGGGACAGGGACCTACGAGCAGTACTTC	CASSPSGTGTYEQYF
TRBV6-5	TRBJ2-3	11	.	.	TGTGCCAGCAGTCAGATGGATACGCAGTATTTT	CASSQMDTQYF
TRBV9	TRBJ1-2	18	.	.	TGTGCCAGCAGCGTAGGGACGACAGCCCGAAACGGTAACTATGGCTACACCTTC	CASSVGTTARNGNYGYTF
TRBV28	TRBJ2-7	15	.	.	TGTGCCAGCAGTTTAGGGGCCACCGCGAGAGACGAGCAGTACTTC	CASSLGATARDEQYF
TRBV30	TRBJ2-3	14	.	.	TGTGCCTGGAGTTCATCCGGGACCTTTGATACGCAGTATTTT	CAWSSSGTFDTQYF
TRBV7-2	TRBJ2-3	14	.	.	TGTGCCAGCAGCTTATTCCAGCGGTCAGATACGCAGTATTTT	CASSLFQRSDTQYF
TRBV6-5	TRBJ2-7	15	TRBD2	.	TGTGCCAGCAGTAGGAGCGGGAGACCCTCCTACGAGCAGTACTTC	CASSRSGRPSYEQYF
TRBV5-1	TRBJ2-2	14	.	.	TGCGCCAGCAGCTTATTACAGAACACCGGGGAGCTGTTTTTT	CASSLLQNTGELFF
TRBV5-1	TRBJ2-5	14	.	.	TGCGCCAGCAGCTTGCAAGGCAGGACGGAGACCCAGTACTTC	CASSLQGRTETQYF
TRBV28	TRBJ2-5	15	TRBD1	.	TGTGCCAGCACCCGCCGGGACAGATTACAAGAGACCCAGTACTTC	CASTRRDRLQETQYF
TRBV27	TRBJ1-4	13	TRBD1	once	TGTGCCAGCAGGACAGGGGGTTACGAAAAACTGTTTTTT	CASRTGGYEKLFF
TRBV6-6	TRBJ1-1	16	TRBD1	.	TGTGCCAGCAGTTGGGACAGCCCTAACATGAACACTGAAGCTTTCTTT	CASSWDSPNMNTEAFF
TRBV27	TRBJ1-5	17	TRBD1	.	TGTGCCAGCAGTCCCGTGACCGGACAGGGTCCCTTTTGGCCCCAGCATTTT	CASSPVTGQGPFWPQHF
TRBV6-1	TRBJ1-2	13	TRBD1	.	TGTGCCAGCAGAGCGGACAGGAGCTATGGCTACACCTTC	CASRADRSYGYTF